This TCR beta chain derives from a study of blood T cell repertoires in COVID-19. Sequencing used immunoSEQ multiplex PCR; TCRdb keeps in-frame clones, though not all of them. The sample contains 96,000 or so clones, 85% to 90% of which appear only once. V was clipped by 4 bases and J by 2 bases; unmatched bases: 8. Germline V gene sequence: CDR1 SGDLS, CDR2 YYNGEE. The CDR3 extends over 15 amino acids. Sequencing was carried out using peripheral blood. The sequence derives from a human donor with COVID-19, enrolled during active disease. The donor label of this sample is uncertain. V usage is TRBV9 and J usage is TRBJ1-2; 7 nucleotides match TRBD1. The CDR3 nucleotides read TGTGCCAGCAGCCCTCAACAGGGGTTGAACTATGGCTACACCTTC. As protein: CASSPQQGLNYGYTF. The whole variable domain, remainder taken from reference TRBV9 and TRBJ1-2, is DSGVTQTPKHLITATGQRVTLRCSPRSGDLSVYWYQQSLDQGLQFLIQYYNGEERAKGNILERFSAQQFPDLHSELNLSSLELGDSALYFCASSPQQGLNYGYTFGSGTRLTVV.